This T cell receptor (beta chain) was identified during a study of T cell responses to AZD1222 COVID-19 vaccine (dated by TCRdb to about 2021). Broadly, across the study: Because spike-specific TCR depth and breadth did not differ between the two schedules, AZD1222 recipients who got a second dose at roughly 4 weeks were pooled with those who got a second dose at roughly 12 weeks. TCR sequencing was performed for some 250 trial participants, of whom around 210 were given two doses of AZD1222 and 26 were given two doses of MenACWY control vaccine. Trial participants were enrolled by age into subgroups of 18-55, 56-69 and 70-plus years, and around 150, 28 and 57 TCR-sequenced participants, respectively, were included in these subgroups.

The CDR3 regions of human TCRbeta chains were analyzed by immunosequencing. The study's processing was this. TCRs in the repertoires were compared against a reference library of SARS-CoV-2-specific TCRs that had been generated with the MIRA antigen-specificity platform. Breadth was defined as the fraction of unique TCRs that were SARS-CoV-2-associated, and depth was defined as the fraction of total T cells that were SARS-CoV-2-associated. Using the MIRA data, each spike-specific TCR was assigned both to the spike region to which the TCR was reactive and to a CD4 or CD8 class. Log10-transformed breadth and depth values were compared by one-way ANOVA with Sidak's multiple comparisons tests. TCRdb obtained this table from immuneACCESS and retained in-frame rearrangements with V and J assigned. These tables miss some clones; where compared with another copy, unresolved V genes account for less than half of the shortfall, and the remainder is unexplained. For V, J and clone size, that table is used; D and trimming come from the DNA. The sample records 150,000 to 200,000 clones, more than 85% of which are singletons. Of the sample, approximately 0.97% is held by the ten largest clones.

Interpreted using the paper, the time point label stands for: baseline before first vaccination. The vaccinee samples were drawn from two UK trials, COV001 and COV002, one of which was a single-blind randomized controlled phase 2/3 trial testing AZD1222 (ChAdOx1 nCoV-19) in healthy adults. Trial participant PBMC samples were collected at day 0 and day 28 after the second dose for TCRbeta chain sequencing. CDR1 and CDR2 are drawn from the germline V gene: SGHRS, YFSETQ. The V end loses 0 bases and the J end loses 4 bases, and a stretch of 15 bases separates them. Taken from cysteine to phenylalanine, the CDR3 has 16 residues. The CDR3 DNA has 48 bases and is translated from base 1. Details on this clone: The target of this receptor is not known. The record has no base qualities; no much larger clone is one base away.

Here is what the overall study found, with its caveats: The 56-69-year group was small, and its depth increase did not reach significance, likely because of low power. Reportedly, close to half of the unique spike-specific TCRs recognized epitopes lying outside the regions that are mutated in the B.1.351 and B.1.1.7 variants. Spike-specific TCR breadth and depth rose significantly after two AZD1222 doses compared with day 0 and with MenACWY recipients. Only five to seven AZD1222 recipients were SARS-CoV-2 seropositive at baseline, limiting conclusions about previously exposed vaccinees. Most participants were white British and females outnumbered males, and the authors suggested that clonal diversity may have been underestimated. Because no day 14 peak-response samples were available, repertoires were characterized only after the peak T cell response. CD4 TCRs associated with the vaccine covered the entire spike protein, and the dominant responses were in regions 160-218 and 743-854.

This TCR was sampled from an adult in good health. In this chain, TRBV5-1 is recombined with TRBJ2-3; TRBD1 could be the D gene, as 7 bases match. The sequences come from peripheral blood, collected on day 0 of AZD1222 vaccination. The DNA reads as follows: TGCGCCAGCAGCTTGGCTCAGGGGGGCTCCCCAGATACGCAGTATTTT. This is translated as CASSLAQGGSPDTQYF. With the portions outside the CDR3 filled from the reference TRBV5-1 and TRBJ2-3 genes, the complete variable region becomes KAGVTQTPRYLIKTRGQQVTLSCSPISGHRSVSWYQQTPGQGLQFLFEYFSETQRNKGNFPGRFSGRQFSNSRSEMNVSTLELGDSALYLCASSLAQGGSPDTQYFGPGTRLTVL.